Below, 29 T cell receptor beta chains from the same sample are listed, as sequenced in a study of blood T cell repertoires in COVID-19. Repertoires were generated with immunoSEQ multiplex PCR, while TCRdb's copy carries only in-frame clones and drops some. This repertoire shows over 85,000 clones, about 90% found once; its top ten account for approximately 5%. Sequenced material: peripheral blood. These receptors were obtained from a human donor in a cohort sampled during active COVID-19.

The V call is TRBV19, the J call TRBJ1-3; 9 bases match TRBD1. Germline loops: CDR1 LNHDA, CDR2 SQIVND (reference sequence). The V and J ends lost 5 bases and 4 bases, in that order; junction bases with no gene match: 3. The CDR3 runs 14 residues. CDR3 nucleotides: TGTGCCAGTAGTGGGGACAGGGACGGAAACACCATATATTTT. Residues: CASSGDRDGNTIYF.

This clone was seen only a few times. In nucleotides, the CDR3 is TGTGCCAGCAGTGATTTGACCCGAGGTCCTGAAGCTTTCTTT. Residues: CASSDLTRGPEAFF. V gene TRBV6-1 combines with J gene TRBJ1-1; no definite D call. Germline V gene lookup returns CDR1 MNHNS and CDR2 SASEGT. The CDR3 is made up of 14 amino acids. Trimming cost V 3 bases and J 6 bases, with 14 bases left between them.

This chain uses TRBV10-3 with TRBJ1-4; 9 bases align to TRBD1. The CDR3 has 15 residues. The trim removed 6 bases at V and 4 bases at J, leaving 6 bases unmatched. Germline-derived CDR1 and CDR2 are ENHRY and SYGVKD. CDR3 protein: CAISEAGQGNEKLFF. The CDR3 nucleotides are TGTGCCATCAGCGAGGCGGGACAGGGTAATGAAAAACTGTTTTTT.

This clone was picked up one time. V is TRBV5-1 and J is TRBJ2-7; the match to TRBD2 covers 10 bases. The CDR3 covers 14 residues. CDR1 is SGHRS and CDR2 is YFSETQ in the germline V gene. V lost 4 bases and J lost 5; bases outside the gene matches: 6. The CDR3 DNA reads TGCGCCAGCAGCGTAAGCGGGAGGGAACACGAGCAGTACTTC. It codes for CASSVSGREHEQYF.

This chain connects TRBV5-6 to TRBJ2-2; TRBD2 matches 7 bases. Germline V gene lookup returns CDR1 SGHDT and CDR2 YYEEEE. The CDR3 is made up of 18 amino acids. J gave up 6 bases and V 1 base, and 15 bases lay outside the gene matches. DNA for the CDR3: TGTGCCAGCAGCTTGTGGTATAGCGGGCCTAGAACGTCCGGGGAGCTGTTTTTT. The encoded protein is CASSLWYSGPRTSGELFF.

Here the CDR3 DNA reads TGTGCCAGTAGTACAAACAGGGGGGATGGCGGGGAGCTGTTTTTT. It specifies CASSTNRGDGGELFF. The V and J genes are TRBV19 and TRBJ2-2, with TRBD1 identical over 8 bases. V was pared by 4 bases and J by 7 bases, with 8 bases of the junction left unmatched. This CDR3 has 15 residues. Per the germline V gene, CDR1 is LNHDA and CDR2 is SQIVND (reference sequence).

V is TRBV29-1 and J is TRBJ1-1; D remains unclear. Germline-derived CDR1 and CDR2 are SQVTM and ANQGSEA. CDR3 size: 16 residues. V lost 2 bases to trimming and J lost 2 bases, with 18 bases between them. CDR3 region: CSVEFDGRPSNTEAFF. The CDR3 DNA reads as TGCAGCGTTGAATTCGATGGGCGACCCAGCAACACTGAAGCTTTCTTT. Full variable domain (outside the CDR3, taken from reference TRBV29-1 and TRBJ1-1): SAVISQKPSRDICQRGTSLTIQCQVDSQVTMMFWYRQQPGQSLTLIATANQGSEATYESGFVIDKFPISRPNLTFSTLTVSNMSPEDSSIYLCSVEFDGRPSNTEAFFGQGTRLTVV.

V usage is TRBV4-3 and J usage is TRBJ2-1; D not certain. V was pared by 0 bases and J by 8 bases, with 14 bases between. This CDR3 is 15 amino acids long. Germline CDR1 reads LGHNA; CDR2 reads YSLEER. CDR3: CASSQDTTGWDEQFF. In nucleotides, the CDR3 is TGCGCCAGCAGCCAAGACACAACCGGGTGGGATGAGCAGTTCTTC.

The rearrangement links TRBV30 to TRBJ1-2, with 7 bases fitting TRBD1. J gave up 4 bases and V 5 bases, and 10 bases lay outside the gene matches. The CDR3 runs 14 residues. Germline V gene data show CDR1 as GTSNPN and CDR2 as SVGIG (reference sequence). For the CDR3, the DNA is TGTGCCTGGCGGGGACAGCGCAGTGGCTATGGCTACACCTTC. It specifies CAWRGQRSGYGYTF.

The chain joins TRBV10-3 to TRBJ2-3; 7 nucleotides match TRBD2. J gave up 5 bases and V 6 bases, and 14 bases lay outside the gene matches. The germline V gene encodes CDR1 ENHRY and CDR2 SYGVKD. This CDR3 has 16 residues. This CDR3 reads CAIRMGLPGVGDTQYF. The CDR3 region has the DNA TGTGCCATCAGGATGGGACTACCTGGGGTTGGAGATACGCAGTATTTT.

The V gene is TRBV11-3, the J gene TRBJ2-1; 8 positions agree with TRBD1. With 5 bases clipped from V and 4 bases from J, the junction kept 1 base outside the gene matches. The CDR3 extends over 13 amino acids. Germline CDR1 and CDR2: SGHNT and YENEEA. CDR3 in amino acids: CASSRDRYNEQFF. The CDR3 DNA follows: TGTGCCAGCAGCCGGGACAGGTACAATGAGCAGTTCTTC. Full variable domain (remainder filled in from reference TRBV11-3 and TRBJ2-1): EAGVVQSPRYKIIEKKQPVAFWCNPISGHNTLYWYLQNLGQGPELLIRYENEEAVDDSQLPKDRFSAERLKGVDSTLKIQPAELGDSAVYLCASSRDRYNEQFFGPGTRLTVL.

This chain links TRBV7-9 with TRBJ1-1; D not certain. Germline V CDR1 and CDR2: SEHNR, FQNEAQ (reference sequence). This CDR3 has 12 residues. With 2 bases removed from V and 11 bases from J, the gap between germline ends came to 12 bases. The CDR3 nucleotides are TGTGCCAGCAGCTTAATTCCGGAGAGGGCTTTCTTT. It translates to CASSLIPERAFF.

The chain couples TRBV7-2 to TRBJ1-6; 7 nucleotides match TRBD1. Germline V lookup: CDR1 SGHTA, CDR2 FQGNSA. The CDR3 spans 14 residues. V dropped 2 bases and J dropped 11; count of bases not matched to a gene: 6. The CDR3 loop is CASSLYPTGTPLHF. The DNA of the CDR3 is TGTGCCAGCAGCTTATACCCGACAGGGACACCCCTCCACTTT.

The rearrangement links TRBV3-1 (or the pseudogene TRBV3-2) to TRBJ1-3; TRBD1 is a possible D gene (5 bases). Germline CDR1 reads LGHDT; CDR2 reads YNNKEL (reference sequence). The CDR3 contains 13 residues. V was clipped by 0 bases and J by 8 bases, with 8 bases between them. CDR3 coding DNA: TGTGCCAGCAGCCAAGACAGGGTGGACACCATATATTTT. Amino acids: CASSQDRVDTIYF.

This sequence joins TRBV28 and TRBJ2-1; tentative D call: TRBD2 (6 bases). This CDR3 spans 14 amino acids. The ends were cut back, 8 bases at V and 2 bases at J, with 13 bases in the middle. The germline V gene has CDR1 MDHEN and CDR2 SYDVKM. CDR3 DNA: TGTGCCAGCCTCGGTAGCGGAGCCTACAATGAGCAGTTCTTC. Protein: CASLGSGAYNEQFF.

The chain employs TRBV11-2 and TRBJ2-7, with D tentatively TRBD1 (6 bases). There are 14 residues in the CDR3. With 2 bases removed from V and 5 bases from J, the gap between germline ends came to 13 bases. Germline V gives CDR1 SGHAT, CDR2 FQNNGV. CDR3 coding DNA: TGTGCCAGCAGCTTACAGGGGAAAGGGAACGAGCAGTACTTC. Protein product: CASSLQGKGNEQYF.

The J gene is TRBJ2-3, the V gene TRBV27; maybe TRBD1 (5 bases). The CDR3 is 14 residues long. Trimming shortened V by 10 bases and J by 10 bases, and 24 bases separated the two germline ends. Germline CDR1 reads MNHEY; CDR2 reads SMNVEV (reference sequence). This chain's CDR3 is CATSVWKGLESQYF. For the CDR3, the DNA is TGTGCCACCTCAGTTTGGAAGGGGTTAGAATCGCAGTATTTT.

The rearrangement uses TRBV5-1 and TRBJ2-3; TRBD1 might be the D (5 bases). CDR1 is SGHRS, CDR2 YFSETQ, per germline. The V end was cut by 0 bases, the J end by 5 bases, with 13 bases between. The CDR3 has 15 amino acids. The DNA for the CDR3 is TGCGCCAGCAGCTTGGAGGGGCATACAAAAGATACGCAGTATTTT. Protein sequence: CASSLEGHTKDTQYF.

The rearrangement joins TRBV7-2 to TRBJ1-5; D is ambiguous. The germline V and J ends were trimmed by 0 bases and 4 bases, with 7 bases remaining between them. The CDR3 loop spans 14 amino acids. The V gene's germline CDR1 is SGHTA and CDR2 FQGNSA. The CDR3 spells CASSLAGENQPQHF. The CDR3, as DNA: TGTGCCAGCAGCTTAGCGGGCGAGAATCAGCCCCAGCATTTT.

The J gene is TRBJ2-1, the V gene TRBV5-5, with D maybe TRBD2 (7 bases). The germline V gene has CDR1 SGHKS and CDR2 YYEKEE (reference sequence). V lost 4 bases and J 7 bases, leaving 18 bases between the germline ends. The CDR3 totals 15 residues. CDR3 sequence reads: CASSVGGLYLNEQFF. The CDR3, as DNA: TGTGCCAGCAGCGTGGGGGGGCTCTACTTGAATGAGCAGTTCTTC.

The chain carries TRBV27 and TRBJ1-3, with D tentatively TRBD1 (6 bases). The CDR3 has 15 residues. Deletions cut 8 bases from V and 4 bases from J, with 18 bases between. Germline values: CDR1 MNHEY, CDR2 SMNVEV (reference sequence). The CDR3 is CASRPGGLTGNTIYF. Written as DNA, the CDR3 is TGTGCCAGCCGGCCGGGGGGCCTCACGGGAAACACCATATATTTT.

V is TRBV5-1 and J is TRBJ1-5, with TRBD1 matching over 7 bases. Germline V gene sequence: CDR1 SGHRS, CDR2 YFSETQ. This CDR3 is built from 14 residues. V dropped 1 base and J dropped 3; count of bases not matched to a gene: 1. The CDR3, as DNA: TGCGCCAGCAGCTTGCAGGGGGACAATCAGCCCCAGCATTTT. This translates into CASSLQGDNQPQHF.

The CDR3 loop is CSVGDRVAAGANVLTF. The CDR3 DNA follows: TGCAGCGTTGGAGACAGGGTAGCCGCTGGGGCCAACGTCCTGACTTTC. This chain links TRBV29-1 with TRBJ2-6, with TRBD1 matching over 7 bases. CDR1 is SQVTM and CDR2 is ANQGSEA in the germline V gene. This CDR3 contains 16 residues. With 4 bases clipped from V and 2 bases from J, the junction kept 8 bases outside the gene matches. The whole variable domain, filled in from reference TRBV29-1 and TRBJ2-6, reads SAVISQKPSRDICQRGTSLTIQCQVDSQVTMMFWYRQQPGQSLTLIATANQGSEATYESGFVIDKFPISRPNLTFSTLTVSNMSPEDSSIYLCSVGDRVAAGANVLTFGAGSRLTVL.

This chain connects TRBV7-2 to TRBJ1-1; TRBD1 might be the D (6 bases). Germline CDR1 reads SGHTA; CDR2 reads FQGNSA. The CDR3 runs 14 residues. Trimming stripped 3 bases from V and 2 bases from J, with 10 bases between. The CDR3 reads CASSLTGSNTEAFF. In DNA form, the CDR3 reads TGTGCCAGCAGCTTGACAGGTTCCAACACTGAAGCTTTCTTT.

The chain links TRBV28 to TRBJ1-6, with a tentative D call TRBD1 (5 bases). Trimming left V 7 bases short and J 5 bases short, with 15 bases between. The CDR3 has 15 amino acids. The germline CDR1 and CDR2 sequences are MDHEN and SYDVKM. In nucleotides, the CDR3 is TGTGCCAGCACCGAGTGGGGCAGGGATAATTCACCCCTCCACTTT. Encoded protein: CASTEWGRDNSPLHF.

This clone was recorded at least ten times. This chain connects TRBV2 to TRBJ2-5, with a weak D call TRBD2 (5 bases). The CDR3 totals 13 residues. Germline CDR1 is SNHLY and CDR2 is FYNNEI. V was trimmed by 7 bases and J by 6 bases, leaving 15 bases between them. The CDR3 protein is CASNDYPTKTQYF. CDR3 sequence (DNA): TGTGCCAGCAATGACTACCCGACAAAGACCCAGTACTTC.

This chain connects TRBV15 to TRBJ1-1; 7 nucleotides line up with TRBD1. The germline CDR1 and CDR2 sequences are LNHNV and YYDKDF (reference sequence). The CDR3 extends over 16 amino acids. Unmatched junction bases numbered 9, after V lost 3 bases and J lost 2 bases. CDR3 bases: TGTGCCACCAGCAGGGGGAAGGGACAGCCAAACACTGAAGCTTTCTTT. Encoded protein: CATSRGKGQPNTEAFF. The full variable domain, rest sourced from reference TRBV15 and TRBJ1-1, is DAMVIQNPRYQVTQFGKPVTLSCSQTLNHNVMYWYQQKSSQAPKLLFHYYDKDFNNEADTPDNFQSRRPNTSFCFLDIRSPGLGDTAMYLCATSRGKGQPNTEAFFGQGTRLTVV.

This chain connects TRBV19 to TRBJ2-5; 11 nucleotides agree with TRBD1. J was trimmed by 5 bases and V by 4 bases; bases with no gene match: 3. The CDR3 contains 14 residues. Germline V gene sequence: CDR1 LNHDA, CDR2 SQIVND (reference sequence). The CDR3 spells CASSRDRGSETQYF. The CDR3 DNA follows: TGTGCCAGTAGTAGGGACAGGGGGTCGGAGACCCAGTACTTC.

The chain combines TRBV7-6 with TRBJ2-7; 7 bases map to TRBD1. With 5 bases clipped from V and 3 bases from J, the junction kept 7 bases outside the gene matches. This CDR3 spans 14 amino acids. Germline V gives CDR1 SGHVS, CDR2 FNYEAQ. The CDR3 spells CASSPITGDYEQYF. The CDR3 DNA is TGTGCCAGCAGCCCAATTACAGGGGACTACGAGCAGTACTTC.